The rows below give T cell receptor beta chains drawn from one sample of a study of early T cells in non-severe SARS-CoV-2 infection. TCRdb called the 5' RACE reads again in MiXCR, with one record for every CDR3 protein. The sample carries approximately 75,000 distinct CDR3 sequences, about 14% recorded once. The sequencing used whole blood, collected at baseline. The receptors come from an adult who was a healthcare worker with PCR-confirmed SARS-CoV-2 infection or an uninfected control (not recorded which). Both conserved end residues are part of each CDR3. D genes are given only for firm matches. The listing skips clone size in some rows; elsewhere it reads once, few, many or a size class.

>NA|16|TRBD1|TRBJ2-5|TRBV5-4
TGTGCCAGCAGCTTCCCGGGACAGGGGGGTAAGGAGACCCAGTACTTC
CASSFPGQGGKETQYF
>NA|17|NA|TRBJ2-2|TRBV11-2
TGTGCCAGCAGCTTCTTAATTCAGGCAGCGAACACCGGGGAGCTGTTTTTT
CASSFLIQAANTGELFF
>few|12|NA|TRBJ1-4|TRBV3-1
TGTGCCAGCAGCCCCAGGCCGAACAAACTGTTTTTT
CASSPRPNKLFF
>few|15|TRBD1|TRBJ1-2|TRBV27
TGTGCCAGCAGAGCCTCCGATCAGGGGGCGCATGGCTACACCTTC
CASRASDQGAHGYTF
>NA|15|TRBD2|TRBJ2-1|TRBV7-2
TGTGCCAGCAGCAAGACTAGCGGATTTTACAATGAGCAGTTCTTC
CASSKTSGFYNEQFF
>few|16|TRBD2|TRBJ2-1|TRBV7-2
TGTGCCAGCAGCGACAGGGGACTAGCGGGAGGCAATGAGCAGTTCTTC
CASSDRGLAGGNEQFF
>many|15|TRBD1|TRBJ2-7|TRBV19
TGTGCCAGTAGTGGAAGACAGGGAAGCTCCTACGAGCAGTACTTC
CASSGRQGSSYEQYF
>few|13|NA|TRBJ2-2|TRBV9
TGTGCCAGCAGCGTAGAAGGAACCGGGGAGCTGTTTTTT
CASSVEGTGELFF
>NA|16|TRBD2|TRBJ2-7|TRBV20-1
TGCAGTGCTAGGCTCTGGGGACTAGCGGGAGCTTACGAGCAGTACTTC
CSARLWGLAGAYEQYF
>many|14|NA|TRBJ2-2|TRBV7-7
TGTGCCAGCAGGTTGGGCGGTAACACCGGGGAGCTGTTTTTT
CASRLGGNTGELFF
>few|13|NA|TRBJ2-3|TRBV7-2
TGTGCCAGCAGCTTCCAGCCGACAGATACGCAGTATTTT
CASSFQPTDTQYF
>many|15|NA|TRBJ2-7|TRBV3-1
TGTGCCAGCAGCCACCCCGGGACGACCCCCTACGAGCAGTACTTC
CASSHPGTTPYEQYF
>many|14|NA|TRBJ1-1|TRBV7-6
TGTGCCAGCAGCTTAGCGCCAGCCAACACTGAAGCTTTCTTT
CASSLAPANTEAFF
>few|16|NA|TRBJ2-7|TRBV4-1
TGCGCCAGCAGCCAAGATCCGTGGCAGAATTCCTACGAGCAGTACTTC
CASSQDPWQNSYEQYF
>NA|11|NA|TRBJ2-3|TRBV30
TGTGCCTGGACTAGACAGGCAGCGCAGTATTTT
CAWTRQAAQYF
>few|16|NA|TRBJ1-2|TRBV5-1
TGCGCCAGCAGCCTTTCCCCACCTACATCCTTAGATGGCTACACCTTC
CASSLSPPTSLDGYTF
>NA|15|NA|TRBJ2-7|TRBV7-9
TGTGCCAGCAGTTTTGCCGGGACACCACCCTACGAGCAGTACTTC
CASSFAGTPPYEQYF
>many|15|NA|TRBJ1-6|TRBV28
TGTGCCAGCAGACCAGAGGGCTCCTATAATTCACCCCTCCACTTT
CASRPEGSYNSPLHF
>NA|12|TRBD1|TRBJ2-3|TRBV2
TGTGCCAGCAGGGACAGGGAAGATACGCAGTATTTT
CASRDREDTQYF
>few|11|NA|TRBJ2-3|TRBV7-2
TGTGCCAGCAGCTTTGTAGATACGCAGTATTTT
CASSFVDTQYF
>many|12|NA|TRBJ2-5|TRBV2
TGTGCCAGCAGGCAGTCCCAAGAGACCCAGTACTTC
CASRQSQETQYF
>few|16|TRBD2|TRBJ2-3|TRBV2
TGTGCCAGCAGTGAAGCGTTAGCGGGACCCACAGATACGCAGTATTTT
CASSEALAGPTDTQYF
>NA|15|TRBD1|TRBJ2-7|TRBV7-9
TGTGCCAGCAGCCCCCCCCCGGGACAGCCATACGAGCAGTACTTC
CASSPPPGQPYEQYF
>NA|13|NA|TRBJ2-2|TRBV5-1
TGCGCCAGCAGCTTTCGGACTGGCGGGGAGCTGTTTTTT
CASSFRTGGELFF
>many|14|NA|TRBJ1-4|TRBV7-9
TGTGCCAGCAGCTTCCAGGGGTTTGGTGAAAAACTGTTTTTT
CASSFQGFGEKLFF
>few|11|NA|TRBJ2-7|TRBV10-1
TGCGCCAGTAGTGACGGCTACGAGCAGTACTTC
CASSDGYEQYF
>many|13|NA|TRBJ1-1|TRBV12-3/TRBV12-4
TGTGCCAGCAGTTTAGCAGCGAACACTGAAGCTTTCTTT
CASSLAANTEAFF
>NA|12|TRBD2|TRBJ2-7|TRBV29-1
TGCAGCGTTGATGGACTAGCGGGCGAGCAGTACTTC
CSVDGLAGEQYF
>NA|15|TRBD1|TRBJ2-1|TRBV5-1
TGCGCCAGCAGCCCCGGACAGGGGGCCTACAATGAGCAGTTCTTC
CASSPGQGAYNEQFF
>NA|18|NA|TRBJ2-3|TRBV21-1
TGTGCCAGCACCTACACCCGGATAGCGGTCTGTGGGGCAGATACGCAGTATTTT
CASTYTRIAVCGADTQYF
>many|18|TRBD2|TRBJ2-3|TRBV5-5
TGTGCCAGCAGCCAAACCGGGACTAGCGGGAGAGGGGCAGATACGCAGTATTTT
CASSQTGTSGRGADTQYF
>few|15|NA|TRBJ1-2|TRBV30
TGTGCCTGGAGTGTACCAGGGGCCACTAACTATGGCTACACCTTC
CAWSVPGATNYGYTF
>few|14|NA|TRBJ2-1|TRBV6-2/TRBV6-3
TGTGCCAGCAGTTCGGACACCCGGGGAAATGAGCAGTTCTTC
CASSSDTRGNEQFF
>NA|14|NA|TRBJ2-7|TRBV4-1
TGCGCCAGCAGCCCAGTTCTAGCAATAGACGAGCAGTACTTC
CASSPVLAIDEQYF
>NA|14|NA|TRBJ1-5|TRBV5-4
TGTGCCAGCAGCTTGAGGGGATTCAATCAGCCCCAGCATTTT
CASSLRGFNQPQHF
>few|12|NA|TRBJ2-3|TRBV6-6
TGTGCCAGCAAGGGCGTGACAGATACGCAGTATTTT
CASKGVTDTQYF
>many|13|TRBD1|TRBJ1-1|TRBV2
TGTGCCACCACCGGGACAGGGAACACTGAAGCTTTCTTT
CATTGTGNTEAFF
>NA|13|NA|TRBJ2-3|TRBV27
TGTGCCAGCAGTCCCGTGGGACCAGATACGCAGTATTTT
CASSPVGPDTQYF
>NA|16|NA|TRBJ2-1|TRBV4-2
TGTGCCAGCAGCCAAGATCCGGGATTCACCCCGAATGAGCAGTTCTTC
CASSQDPGFTPNEQFF
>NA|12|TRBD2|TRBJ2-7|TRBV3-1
TGTGCCAGCAGCCGGGGGGGAGTCGAGCAGTACTTC
CASSRGGVEQYF
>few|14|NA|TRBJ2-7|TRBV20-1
TGCAGTGCCCCCCAATCAGCGAGGGTCGACGAGCAGTACTTC
CSAPQSARVDEQYF